This T cell receptor (beta chain) was observed in a study of preoperative IRX-2 immunotherapy in early breast cancer. The CDR3 is 13 residues long. Deletions cut 7 bases from V and 0 bases from J, with 9 bases between. Germline CDR1 is MNHGY and CDR2 is SAAAGT. Treatment meaning: preoperative locoregional IRX-2 cytokine immunotherapy. Data came from immunoSEQ multiplex PCR; TCRdb stores just in-frame clones and leaves some out. The sample has 20,000 to 30,000 clones, about four fifths seen once; the top ten hold 2.2%. Sequencing was performed on lymph node tissue, taken before IRX-2 immunotherapy. V is TRBV6-8 and J is TRBJ1-1; D possibly corresponds to TRBD1 (5 bases). The sequence came from a human donor with breast cancer. In DNA, the CDR3 is TGTGCCAGCAATCAGGACATGAACACTGAAGCTTTCTTT. Protein sequence: CASNQDMNTEAFF.